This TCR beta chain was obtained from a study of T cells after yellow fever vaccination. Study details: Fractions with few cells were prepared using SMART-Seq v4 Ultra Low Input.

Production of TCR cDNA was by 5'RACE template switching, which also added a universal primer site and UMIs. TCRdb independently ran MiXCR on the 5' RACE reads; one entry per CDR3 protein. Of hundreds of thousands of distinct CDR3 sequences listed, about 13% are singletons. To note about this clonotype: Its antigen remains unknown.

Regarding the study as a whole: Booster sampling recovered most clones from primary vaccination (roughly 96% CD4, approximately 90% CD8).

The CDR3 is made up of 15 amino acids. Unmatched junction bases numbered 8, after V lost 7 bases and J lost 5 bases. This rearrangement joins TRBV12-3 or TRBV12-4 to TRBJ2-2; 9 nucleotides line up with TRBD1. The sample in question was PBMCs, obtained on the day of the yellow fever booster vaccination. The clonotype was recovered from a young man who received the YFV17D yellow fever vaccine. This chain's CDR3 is CASTTRTGVTGELFF. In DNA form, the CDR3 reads TGTGCCAGCACCACCCGGACAGGGGTAACCGGGGAGCTGTTTTTT.